This T cell receptor (beta chain) was sequenced during a study of Ad26.COV2.S vaccination and SARS-CoV-2 variants. Overall study context: Donor was in the COV1001 Ad26.COV2.S trial arm.

Treatment given: roughly 20 received Ad26.COV2.S at low or high dose, single or two shots; about 5 received placebo; per-sample allocation not given. The samples date from day 63 after the first vaccine or placebo injection. Only one count was recorded for this clone. Its antigen is not known. V lost 1 base and J lost 5; bases outside the gene matches: 8. The CDR3 is 16 amino acids. In germline, CDR1 is SGHVS, CDR2 FQNEAQ. Study-level findings and limits: For non-spike TCRs, breadth in vaccine recipients resembled that in placebo recipients.

Data came from immunoSEQ multiplex PCR; TCRdb stores just in-frame clones and leaves some out. Here the sample spans around 380,000 clones, less than 90% being singletons. Sequences were derived from peripheral blood, sampled in a trial of Ad26.COV2.S vaccine versus placebo. The V call is TRBV7-8, the J call TRBJ1-1; 9 bases are a match to TRBD1. This TCR derives from a person between 18 and 65 years old who received the Ad26.COV2.S COVID-19 vaccine or a placebo. The CDR3 sequence: CASSLVRDRAGTEAFF. CDR3 bases: TGTGCCAGCAGCTTAGTTCGGGACAGGGCGGGAACTGAAGCTTTCTTT.